These 20 T cell receptor beta chains originate from one sample sequenced in a study of radiotherapy plus CTLA-4 blockade in lung cancer. Generated by immunoSEQ multiplex PCR, the TCRdb table keeps only in-frame clones and is missing some. The sample includes fewer than 65,000 clones, approximately 85% of them seen just once. The material sequenced was peripheral blood, taken from a patient treated with radiotherapy plus ipilimumab. The source is a human donor with non-small cell lung cancer whose response to radiotherapy plus ipilimumab could not be evaluated.

This chain connects TRBV28 to TRBJ2-1, with TRBD2 matching over 15 bases. CDR1 and CDR2 from the germline V gene are MDHEN and SYDVKM. The CDR3 spans 19 residues. The V and J ends lost 5 bases and 0 bases, in that order; junction bases with no gene match: 8. Here the CDR3 reads CASSIPGLAGGYSYNEQFF. CDR3 nucleotides: TGTGCCAGCAGTATTCCGGGACTAGCGGGAGGTTACTCCTACAATGAGCAGTTCTTC.

The gene calls are TRBV7-2 and TRBJ1-1; D not certain. V was trimmed by 5 bases and J by 1 base, leaving 8 bases between them. The CDR3 loop spans 13 amino acids. Germline-derived CDR1 and CDR2 are SGHTA and FQGNSA. The CDR3 reads CASSAQANTEAFF. The CDR3 region has the DNA TGTGCCAGCAGCGCCCAGGCGAACACTGAAGCTTTCTTT.

V and J are TRBV28 and TRBJ1-4; D perhaps matches TRBD1 (5 bases). V was trimmed by 8 bases and J by 8 bases, leaving 21 bases between them. This CDR3 has 15 amino acids. Germline lookup yields CDR1 MDHEN and CDR2 SYDVKM. CDR3 residues: CASGGRGGRSEKLFF. The CDR3 DNA is TGTGCCAGCGGGGGGAGAGGAGGGAGATCCGAAAAACTGTTTTTT.

The chain employs TRBV2 and TRBJ1-5; no firm D call. V lost 0 bases and J lost 9, with 6 bases in between. CDR1 and CDR2 (germline): SNHLY, FYNNEI. This CDR3 has 12 residues. CDR3 loop: CASSEAERPQHF. CDR3 DNA: TGTGCCAGCAGTGAAGCCGAGCGGCCCCAGCATTTT.

V gene TRBV7-2 combines with J gene TRBJ1-2; 7 bases agree with TRBD1. The V gene's germline CDR1 is SGHTA and CDR2 FQGNSA. CDR3 length: 15 residues. V was clipped by 1 base and J by 8 bases; unmatched bases: 10. The CDR3 sequence: CASSLVRTGEGGYTF. The CDR3 DNA reads TGTGCCAGCAGCTTAGTTCGTACAGGGGAAGGCGGCTACACCTTC.

V usage is TRBV21-1 and J usage is TRBJ1-1; no check of the table's D call, TRBD1, against the DNA was made. TRBV21-1 corresponds to a pseudogene. The CDR3 runs to 18 residues. The CDR3 is CASSKVLGKGVRNTEAFF. DNA of the CDR3: TGTGCCAGCAGCAAAGTCTTAGGAAAGGGGGTGAGGAACACTGAAGCTTTCTTT.

The CDR3 here is CASSEARAQRYNEQFF. Written as DNA, the CDR3 is TGTGCCAGCAGTGAAGCGAGGGCCCAGAGGTACAATGAGCAGTTCTTC. The chain employs TRBV6-1 and TRBJ2-1, with D tentatively TRBD2 (5 bases). The CDR3 has 16 amino acids. Looked up from germline, CDR1 is MNHNS and CDR2 is SASEGT. The V and J ends lost 0 bases and 4 bases respectively, with 13 bases between them.

CDR3 amino acids: CASSSTGGSLGEQYF. The CDR3 nucleotides read TGCGCCAGCAGCTCGACAGGGGGCTCCCTCGGGGAGCAGTACTTC. V is TRBV5-1 and J is TRBJ2-7; TRBD1 aligns across 10 bases. This CDR3 is built from 15 residues. Germline-derived CDR1 and CDR2 are SGHRS and YFSETQ. V dropped 3 bases and J dropped 7; count of bases not matched to a gene: 10.

V usage is TRBV4-3 and J usage is TRBJ1-1; 7 nucleotides agree with TRBD1. Unmatched junction bases numbered 9, after V lost 0 bases and J lost 5 bases. The germline CDR1 and CDR2 sequences are LGHNA and YSLEER. There are 16 residues in the CDR3. The CDR3 loop is CASSQDRRDSLTEAFF. The CDR3 region has the DNA TGCGCCAGCAGCCAAGACCGACGGGACAGCCTTACTGAAGCTTTCTTT.

The genes are TRBV28 and TRBJ1-1; a possible D gene is TRBD1 (5 bases). This CDR3 is built from 13 residues. Trimming removed 2 bases from V and 4 bases from J, with 8 bases in between. Looked up from germline, CDR1 is MDHEN and CDR2 is SYDVKM. CDR3 nucleotides: TGTGCCAGCAGTTTAAGACAGCCCACTGAAGCTTTCTTT. Residues: CASSLRQPTEAFF.

The chain has TRBV5-6 and TRBJ1-2; unclear D gene. Germline lookup yields CDR1 SGHDT and CDR2 YYEEEE. CDR3 length equals 13 residues. V was clipped by 4 bases and J by 1 base, with 8 bases between them. The CDR3 DNA is TGTGCCAGCAGCCTGGGCAGTAACTATGGCTACACCTTC. Its protein product is CASSLGSNYGYTF.

V and J are TRBV15 and TRBJ2-1; TRBD2 matches at 10 bases. Germline V gene lookup returns CDR1 LNHNV and CDR2 YYDKDF (reference sequence). The V and J ends lost 4 bases and 10 bases, in that order; junction bases with no gene match: 22. The CDR3 spans 19 residues. CDR3 residues: CATSTLRGAGGKRTGEQFF. In DNA, the CDR3 is TGTGCCACCAGCACTTTAAGGGGAGCGGGAGGGAAAAGGACTGGCGAGCAGTTCTTC.

The V call is TRBV28, the J call TRBJ1-1; D is perhaps TRBD1 (5 bases). Germline V gene data show CDR1 as MDHEN and CDR2 as SYDVKM. The germline V and J ends were trimmed by 5 bases and 1 base, with 20 bases remaining between them. This CDR3 has 17 amino acids. The CDR3, as DNA: TGTGCCAGCAGTAAATATCTTACCGACAGACGGAACACTGAAGCTTTCTTT. Translation: CASSKYLTDRRNTEAFF.

V usage is TRBV15 and J usage is TRBJ1-2, with no clear D. There are 17 residues in the CDR3. Germline V gene lookup returns CDR1 LNHNV and CDR2 YYDKDF (reference sequence). Deletions cut 3 bases from V and 7 bases from J, with 24 bases between. CDR3 region: CATSSLSEGGWSGGYTF. The CDR3 DNA follows: TGTGCCACCAGCAGCCTATCGGAGGGTGGATGGTCAGGTGGCTACACCTTC.

The rearrangement joins TRBV6-5 to TRBJ1-5; tentative D call: TRBD1 (5 bases). V lost 6 bases to trimming and J lost 10 bases, with 16 bases between them. The CDR3 length is 13 residues. Looked up from germline, CDR1 is MNHEY and CDR2 is SVGAGI. CDR3 loop: CASSLNSDTPQHF. In DNA form, the CDR3 reads TGTGCCAGCAGCTTGAATTCGGACACTCCCCAGCATTTT.

The rearrangement joins TRBV10-3 to TRBJ2-3, with 11 nucleotides matching TRBD2. V shed 3 bases, J shed 0 bases, and the junction held 8 bases outside the gene matches. In germline, CDR1 is ENHRY, CDR2 SYGVKD. CDR3 length: 18 amino acids. CDR3 sequence reads: CAISEAGTSGGSTDTQYF. CDR3 DNA sequence: TGTGCCATCAGTGAAGCCGGGACTAGCGGAGGGAGCACAGATACGCAGTATTTT.

This clone came up a few times. The rearrangement joins TRBV2 to TRBJ1-5; a weak D match, TRBD1 (5 bases). Trimming left V 8 bases short and J 1 base short, with 15 bases between. The CDR3 is 15 residues long. Germline CDR1 reads SNHLY; CDR2 reads FYNNEI. The CDR3 bases are TGTGCCAGCGGAGCTGGGGGGAGAAGCAATCAGCCCCAGCATTTT. This translates into CASGAGGRSNQPQHF.

In its sample, this clone was seen a few times. The chain links TRBV6-6 to TRBJ1-4; the D gene is possibly TRBD1 (5 bases). Trimming stripped 4 bases from V and 3 bases from J, with 9 bases between. CDR3 length equals 14 residues. Germline values: CDR1 MNHNY, CDR2 SVGAGI (reference sequence). CDR3 in DNA: TGTGCCAGCAGTTCCCGACAGCCTAATGAAAAACTGTTTTTT. This encodes CASSSRQPNEKLFF.

This clone has more than one count but fewer than ten. J is TRBJ2-2 and V is TRBV4-3, with TRBD2 matching over 10 bases. Trimming at V came to 3 bases and at J to 3 bases, leaving 7 bases not matched to a gene. The CDR3 covers 17 residues. CDR1 LGHNA and CDR2 YSLEER come from the germline V gene. This chain's CDR3 is CASSQAGLARDTGELFF. The CDR3 DNA sequence: TGCGCCAGCAGCCAGGCGGGACTAGCGAGAGACACCGGGGAGCTGTTTTTT.

The chain uses TRBV7-9 and TRBJ1-2; D is unresolved. The CDR3 spans 13 residues. Germline V gene sequence: CDR1 SEHNR, CDR2 FQNEAQ (reference sequence). V lost 6 bases to trimming and J lost 6 bases, with 14 bases between them. The CDR3 sequence is CASSSGDGNGYTF. CDR3 DNA: TGTGCCAGCAGTTCTGGCGACGGGAATGGCTACACCTTC.